A selection of T cell receptor beta chains follows, all from one sample in a study of long-term antiretroviral therapy in people with HIV. Sequencing used immunoSEQ multiplex PCR; TCRdb keeps in-frame clones, though not all of them. The sample has 20,000 or so clones, 84% seen once. Here the sequenced sample was unsorted PBMCs, taken 0.1 years before starting antiretroviral therapy. Every receptor here comes from a young man with HIV. Both conserved end residues are part of each CDR3. A D gene is named only where the DNA matches it firmly. Only part of the rows carry a size: once, few, many, or a class if the clone is expanded.

CDR3: CASSLSGNNYEQYF
DNA: TGTGCCAGCAGTTTATCTGGGAATAACTACGAGCAGTACTTC
J: TRBJ2-7
D: .
V: TRBV27
size: .

CDR3: CASSLSWRGGYEQYF
DNA: TGTGCCAGCAGCTTAAGTTGGCGGGGGGGCTACGAGCAGTACTTC
J: TRBJ2-7
D: TRBD2
V: TRBV11-2
size: .

CDR3: CASRATVFPFKSSYNSPLHF
DNA: TGTGCAAGTCGCGCAACAGTTTTCCCTTTTAAAAGCTCCTATAATTCACCCCTCCACTTT
J: TRBJ1-6
D: .
V: TRBV12-2
size: .

CDR3: CASSVQAGSGEQFF
DNA: TGTGCCAGCAGCGTACAGGCTGGAAGTGGTGAGCAGTTCTTC
J: TRBJ2-1
D: .
V: TRBV9
size: .

CDR3: CASSLAGVRNTEAFF
DNA: TGTGCCAGCAGCTTAGCGGGGGTTCGGAACACTGAAGCTTTCTTT
J: TRBJ1-1
D: .
V: TRBV7-6
size: once

CDR3: CASSRGSTGELFF
DNA: TGTGCCAGCAGCCGGGGTTCCACCGGGGAGCTGTTTTTT
J: TRBJ2-2
D: .
V: TRBV6-5
size: .

CDR3: CASSKQGEETQYF
DNA: TGTGCCAGCAGTAAGCAGGGGGAAGAGACCCAGTACTTC
J: TRBJ2-5
D: TRBD1
V: TRBV27
size: .

CDR3: CASSVATSGRWDTQYF
DNA: TGTGCCAGCAGCGTAGCGACTAGCGGGAGGTGGGATACGCAGTATTTT
J: TRBJ2-3
D: TRBD2
V: TRBV9
size: .

CDR3: CASSQDLSVAQHF
DNA: TGCGCCAGCAGCCAAGATCTTTCTGTGGCCCAGCATTTT
J: TRBJ1-5
D: .
V: TRBV4-3
size: few

CDR3: CASSFGTRPYEQYF
DNA: TGTGCCAGCAGCTTCGGGACAAGGCCCTACGAGCAGTACTTC
J: TRBJ2-7
D: .
V: TRBV11-2
size: .

CDR3: CASSKDIRYEQYF
DNA: TGTGCCAGCAGTAAGGACATCCGATACGAGCAGTACTTC
J: TRBJ2-7
D: .
V: TRBV2
size: .

CDR3: CASSFGTYNEQFF
DNA: TGTGCCAGCAGTTTCGGGACCTACAATGAGCAGTTCTTC
J: TRBJ2-1
D: .
V: TRBV27
size: once

CDR3: CASSRSIGIYGYTF
DNA: TGTGCCAGCAGTCGATCCATAGGGATCTATGGCTACACCTTC
J: TRBJ1-2
D: .
V: TRBV7-9
size: .

CDR3: CASSNVEGYTEAFF
DNA: TGCGCCAGCAGCAATGTAGAGGGCTACACTGAAGCTTTCTTT
J: TRBJ1-1
D: .
V: TRBV5-1
size: .

CDR3: CASSLWRGNTGELFF
DNA: TGTGCCAGCAGCCTCTGGCGGGGGAACACCGGGGAGCTGTTTTTT
J: TRBJ2-2
D: .
V: TRBV11-1
size: few

CDR3: CASSESPTSNEQFF
DNA: TGCGCCAGCAGTGAGTCGCCGACAAGTAATGAGCAGTTCTTC
J: TRBJ2-1
D: .
V: TRBV10-1
size: few

CDR3: CAITAGGNTEAFF
DNA: TGTGCCATCACGGCGGGGGGGAACACTGAAGCTTTCTTT
J: TRBJ1-1
D: .
V: TRBV10-3
size: .

CDR3: CASSVGDGGLTEAFF
DNA: TGTGCCAGCAGCGTAGGGGACGGCGGACTCACTGAAGCTTTCTTT
J: TRBJ1-1
D: .
V: TRBV9
size: .

CDR3: CATSRSQSRGNTIYF
DNA: TGTGCCACCAGCAGATCCCAGAGCCGGGGAAACACCATATATTTT
J: TRBJ1-3
D: .
V: TRBV15
size: .

CDR3: CASAGPSSNQPQHF
DNA: TGTGCCAGCGCCGGGCCCAGTAGCAATCAGCCCCAGCATTTT
J: TRBJ1-5
D: .
V: TRBV28
size: .

CDR3: CASREEQGTRADTQYF
DNA: TGTGCCAGCAGGGAGGAGCAGGGGACTAGGGCAGATACGCAGTATTTT
J: TRBJ2-3
D: TRBD2
V: TRBV2
size: .

CDR3: CASSEARNRVYGYTF
DNA: TGTGCCAGCAGTGAAGCTAGGAACAGGGTGTATGGCTACACCTTC
J: TRBJ1-2
D: .
V: TRBV6-1
size: .

CDR3: CASSERSSAFF
DNA: TGTGCCAGCAGTGAAAGAAGCTCGGCGTTCTTC
J: TRBJ2-1
D: .
V: TRBV2
size: .

CDR3: CASRLGSGLGYTF
DNA: TGTGCCAGCCGCCTAGGGTCCGGGCTCGGCTACACCTTC
J: TRBJ1-2
D: .
V: TRBV6-1
size: .

CDR3: CASSQESSGANVLTF
DNA: TGTGCCAGCAGTCAGGAGAGCTCTGGGGCCAACGTCCTGACTTTC
J: TRBJ2-6
D: .
V: TRBV9
size: .

CDR3: CASSKTGYYGYTF
DNA: TGTGCCAGCAGTAAAACAGGGTACTATGGCTACACCTTC
J: TRBJ1-2
D: .
V: TRBV27
size: few

CDR3: CASSGLAGYEQYF
DNA: TGTGCCAGCTCGGGACTAGCGGGTTACGAGCAGTACTTC
J: TRBJ2-7
D: TRBD2
V: TRBV18
size: .

CDR3: CASSAGWGGQPQHF
DNA: TGTGCCAGCAGTGCCGGATGGGGAGGTCAGCCCCAGCATTTT
J: TRBJ1-5
D: .
V: TRBV2
size: medium-sized

CDR3: CASSPPRASGRTYEQYF
DNA: TGTGCCAGCAGTCCCCCTCGGGCAAGCGGGAGAACCTACGAGCAGTACTTC
J: TRBJ2-7
D: TRBD2
V: TRBV28
size: .

CDR3: CASSARRGQPEAFF
DNA: TGTGCCAGTAGTGCCCGACGGGGACAGCCTGAAGCTTTCTTT
J: TRBJ1-1
D: TRBD1
V: TRBV19
size: .

CDR3: CASSLGVGGNTIYF
DNA: TGTGCCAGCAGCTTAGGGGTAGGGGGAAACACCATATATTTT
J: TRBJ1-3
D: .
V: TRBV6-5
size: .

CDR3: CASIGASSTDTQYF
DNA: TGTGCCAGTATAGGGGCTTCTAGCACAGATACGCAGTATTTT
J: TRBJ2-3
D: .
V: TRBV19
size: .

CDR3: CASSGHRQAYGYTF
DNA: TGTGCCAGCAGCGGACACCGACAGGCCTATGGCTACACCTTC
J: TRBJ1-2
D: .
V: TRBV9
size: .

CDR3: CASSRKVIQQNTGELFF
DNA: TGCGCCAGCAGCCGAAAGGTAATTCAGCAGAACACCGGGGAGCTGTTTTTT
J: TRBJ2-2
D: .
V: TRBV4-1
size: few

CDR3: CASSPQTGMGYYEQYF
DNA: TGTGCCAGCAGCCCCCAGACAGGGATGGGATACTACGAGCAGTACTTC
J: TRBJ2-7
D: TRBD1
V: TRBV7-2
size: .

CDR3: CASSPGDIGYGYTF
DNA: TGTGCCAGCAGCCCGGGGGACATTGGCTATGGCTACACCTTC
J: TRBJ1-2
D: .
V: TRBV5-6
size: .

CDR3: CASSLPSSNQPQHF
DNA: TGTGCCAGCAGTTTACCATCCAGTAATCAGCCCCAGCATTTT
J: TRBJ1-5
D: .
V: TRBV28
size: few

CDR3: CASSGAVRADNEQFF
DNA: TGTGCCAGCAGTGGCGCGGTGCGGGCCGACAATGAGCAGTTCTTC
J: TRBJ2-1
D: .
V: TRBV6-6
size: .

CDR3: CASSFLIGRDTGELFF
DNA: TGTGCCAGCAGCTTTTTAATTGGGCGTGACACCGGGGAGCTGTTTTTT
J: TRBJ2-2
D: .
V: TRBV11-2
size: .

CDR3: CASSWRDRGYTF
DNA: TGCGCCAGCAGCTGGAGGGATCGTGGCTACACCTTC
J: TRBJ1-2
D: .
V: TRBV5-1
size: few

CDR3: CASSPDGSYEQYF
DNA: TGTGCCAGCAGCCCGGACGGATCCTACGAGCAGTACTTC
J: TRBJ2-7
D: .
V: TRBV5-4
size: .

CDR3: CASSLDSYNEQFF
DNA: TGTGCCAGCAGCTTAGATTCATACAATGAGCAGTTCTTC
J: TRBJ2-1
D: .
V: TRBV7-2
size: .

CDR3: CASSLGGDYGYTF
DNA: TGTGCCAGCAGCTTAGGGGGGGACTATGGCTACACCTTC
J: TRBJ1-2
D: .
V: TRBV7-3
size: .

CDR3: CATSRDTVDSGNTIYF
DNA: TGTGCCACCAGCAGAGACACGGTGGACTCTGGAAACACCATATATTTT
J: TRBJ1-3
D: .
V: TRBV15
size: .

CDR3: CASSQDPVLANTEAFF
DNA: TGCGCCAGCAGCCAAGATCCGGTATTAGCGAACACTGAAGCTTTCTTT
J: TRBJ1-1
D: .
V: TRBV4-1
size: .

CDR3: CAWSVRTRETQYF
DNA: TGTGCCTGGAGTGTAAGAACTAGGGAGACCCAGTACTTC
J: TRBJ2-5
D: .
V: TRBV30
size: .

CDR3: CASSRGLFVGGYTF
DNA: TGTGCCAGCAGCCGTGGGCTATTCGTGGGGGGCTACACCTTC
J: TRBJ1-2
D: .
V: TRBV7-9
size: .

CDR3: CASSYMDVGSEKLFF
DNA: TGTGCCAGCAGCTATATGGACGTGGGGAGTGAAAAACTGTTTTTT
J: TRBJ1-4
D: .
V: TRBV5-5
size: once

CDR3: CASSQFPGQGNTEAFF
DNA: TGTGCCAGCAGCCAATTCCCAGGACAGGGGAACACTGAAGCTTTCTTT
J: TRBJ1-1
D: TRBD1
V: TRBV16
size: few

CDR3: CASSPKGGFQGASTEAFF
DNA: TGCGCCAGCAGCCCAAAAGGGGGCTTTCAGGGGGCGAGCACTGAAGCTTTCTTT
J: TRBJ1-1
D: TRBD1
V: TRBV4-1
size: .

CDR3: CASSTTSASYEQYF
DNA: TGTGCCAGTAGCACGACTAGCGCGTCCTACGAGCAGTACTTC
J: TRBJ2-7
D: TRBD2
V: TRBV19
size: .

CDR3: CASSIIGQAGELFF
DNA: TGTGCCAGTAGTATAATAGGGCAGGCCGGGGAGCTGTTTTTT
J: TRBJ2-2
D: .
V: TRBV19
size: .

CDR3: CASSETERDEQFF
DNA: TGTGCCAGCAGTGAAACGGAGCGCGATGAGCAGTTCTTC
J: TRBJ2-1
D: .
V: TRBV6-4
size: .

CDR3: CASSYGGRANTEAFF
DNA: TGTGCCAGCAGTTACGGGGGGCGAGCGAACACTGAAGCTTTCTTT
J: TRBJ1-1
D: .
V: TRBV6-6
size: once